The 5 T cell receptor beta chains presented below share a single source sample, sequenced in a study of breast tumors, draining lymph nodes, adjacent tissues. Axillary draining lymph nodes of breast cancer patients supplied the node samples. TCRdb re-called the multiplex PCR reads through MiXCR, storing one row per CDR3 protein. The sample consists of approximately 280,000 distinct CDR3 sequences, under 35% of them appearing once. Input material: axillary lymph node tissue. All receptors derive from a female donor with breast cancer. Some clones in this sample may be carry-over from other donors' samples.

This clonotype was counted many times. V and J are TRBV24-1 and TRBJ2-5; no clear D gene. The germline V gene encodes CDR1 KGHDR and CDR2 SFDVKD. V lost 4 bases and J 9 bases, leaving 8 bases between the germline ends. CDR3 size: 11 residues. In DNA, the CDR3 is TGTGCCACCAGTGACCCCTCCGCCCAGTACTTC. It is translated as CATSDPSAQYF.

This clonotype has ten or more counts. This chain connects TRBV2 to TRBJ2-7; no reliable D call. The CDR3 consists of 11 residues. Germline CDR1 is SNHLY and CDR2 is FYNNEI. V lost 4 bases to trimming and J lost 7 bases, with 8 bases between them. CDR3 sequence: CASSVRQEQYF. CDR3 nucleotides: TGTGCCAGCAGTGTCCGGCAGGAGCAGTACTTC.

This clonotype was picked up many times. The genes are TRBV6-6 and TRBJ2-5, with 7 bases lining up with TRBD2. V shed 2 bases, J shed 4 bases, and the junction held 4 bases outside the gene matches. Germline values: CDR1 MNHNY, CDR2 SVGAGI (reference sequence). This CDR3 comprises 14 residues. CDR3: CASSYGGRPETQYF. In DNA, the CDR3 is TGTGCCAGCAGTTACGGCGGGAGACCAGAGACCCAGTACTTC.

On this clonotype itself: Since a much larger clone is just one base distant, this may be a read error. Here the CDR3 DNA reads TGTGCCAGCAGCTTGGGCCCGGGGGCGGTTTGCGAGCAGTACTTC. Amino acid sequence: CASSLGPGAVCEQYF. This chain connects TRBV5-5 to TRBJ2-7, with D possibly being TRBD1 or TRBD2 (6 bases each). This CDR3 spans 15 amino acids. V was clipped by 0 bases and J by 6 bases, with 16 bases between them. From germline, CDR1 is SGHKS and CDR2 YYEKEE (reference sequence).

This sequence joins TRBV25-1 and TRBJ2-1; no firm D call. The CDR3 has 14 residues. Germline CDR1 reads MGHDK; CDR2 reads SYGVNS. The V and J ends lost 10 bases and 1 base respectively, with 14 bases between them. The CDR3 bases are TGTGCCACCCGAGGCCTAGGGTCCTACAATGAGCAGTTCTTC. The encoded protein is CATRGLGSYNEQFF.